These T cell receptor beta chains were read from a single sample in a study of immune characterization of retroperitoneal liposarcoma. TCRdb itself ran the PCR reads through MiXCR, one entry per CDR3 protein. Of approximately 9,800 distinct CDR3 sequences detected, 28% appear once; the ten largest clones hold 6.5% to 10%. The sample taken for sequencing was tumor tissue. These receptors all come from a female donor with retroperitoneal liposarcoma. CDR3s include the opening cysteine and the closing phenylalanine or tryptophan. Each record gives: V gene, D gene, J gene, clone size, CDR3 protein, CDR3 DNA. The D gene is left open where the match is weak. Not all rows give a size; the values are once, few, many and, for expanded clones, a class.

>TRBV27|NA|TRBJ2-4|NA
CASSWGEGDEQYF
TGTGCCAGCAGTTGGGGCGAGGGGGATGAGCAGTACTTC
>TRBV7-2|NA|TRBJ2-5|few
CASSLDGGPGETQYF
TGTGCCAGCAGCTTAGATGGGGGCCCGGGGGAGACCCAGTACTTC
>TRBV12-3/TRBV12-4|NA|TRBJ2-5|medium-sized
CASSPGGDLETQYF
TGTGCCAGCAGTCCGGGCGGGGACCTAGAGACCCAGTACTTC
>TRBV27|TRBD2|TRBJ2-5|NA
CASSLLPLSTSGPQETQYF
TGTGCCAGCAGTTTATTGCCCCTTTCGACTAGCGGGCCCCAAGAGACCCAGTACTTC
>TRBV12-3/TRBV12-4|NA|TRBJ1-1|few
CASSLKVGNTEAFF
TGTGCCAGCAGTTTAAAGGTGGGGAACACTGAAGCTTTCTTT
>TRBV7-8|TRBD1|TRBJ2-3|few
CASTRDRSTDTQYF
TGTGCCAGCACCAGGGACAGAAGCACAGATACGCAGTATTTT
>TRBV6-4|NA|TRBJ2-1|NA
CASSDPYSAYNEQFF
TGTGCCAGCAGTGACCCGTACAGTGCCTACAATGAGCAGTTCTTC
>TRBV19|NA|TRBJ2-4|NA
CASSPRHPTGEQYF
TGTGCCAGTAGTCCCAGACACCCAACGGGTGAGCAGTACTTC
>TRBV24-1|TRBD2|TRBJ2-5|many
CATSDPGLAGIQETQYF
TGTGCCACCAGTGATCCCGGACTAGCGGGGATACAAGAGACCCAGTACTTC
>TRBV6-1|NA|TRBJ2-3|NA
CASSETQGHYNEQYF
TGTGCCAGCAGTGAAACGCAGGGACACTACAATGAGCAGTACTTT
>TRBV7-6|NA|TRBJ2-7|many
CASSADRPPYNEQYF
TGTGCCAGCAGCGCCGACAGGCCCCCCTACAATGAGCAGTACTTC
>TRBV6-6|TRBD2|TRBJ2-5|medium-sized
CASSYSGLAGPETQYF
TGTGCCAGCAGTTACTCCGGACTAGCGGGTCCGGAGACCCAGTACTTC
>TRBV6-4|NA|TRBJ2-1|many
CASAAAGYNEQFF
TGTGCCAGCGCGGCAGCAGGTTACAATGAGCAGTTCTTC
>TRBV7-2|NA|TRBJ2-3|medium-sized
CASSLRQTDTQYF
TGTGCCAGCAGCCTCAGACAAACAGATACGCAGTATTTT
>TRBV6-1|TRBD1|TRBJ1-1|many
CASSYLGQGEYTEAFF
TGTGCCAGCAGTTATCTGGGACAGGGTGAGTACACTGAAGCTTTCTTT
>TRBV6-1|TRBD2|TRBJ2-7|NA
CASRVTSGSAEQYF
TGTGCCAGCAGGGTTACTAGCGGGAGTGCCGAGCAGTACTTC
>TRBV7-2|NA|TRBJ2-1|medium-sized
CASSLRETQFF
TGTGCCAGCAGCTTAAGAGAGACCCAGTTCTTC
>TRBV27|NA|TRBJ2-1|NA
CASSLQAAYNEQFF
TGTGCCAGCAGCCTTCAAGCAGCTTACAATGAGCAGTTCTTC
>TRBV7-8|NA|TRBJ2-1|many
CASSSPEGFPEQFF
TGTGCCAGCAGCTCCCCGGAAGGGTTTCCCGAGCAGTTCTTC
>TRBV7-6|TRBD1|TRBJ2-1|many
CASSTPGTGKEQFF
TGTGCCAGCAGCACACCCGGGACAGGGAAAGAGCAGTTCTTC
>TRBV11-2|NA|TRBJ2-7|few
CASSHAGTLNYEQYF
TGTGCCAGCAGCCACGCCGGGACACTAAACTACGAGCAGTACTTC
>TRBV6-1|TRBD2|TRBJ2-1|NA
CASSELGLEGGEQFF
TGTGCCAGCAGTGAGCTGGGACTAGAGGGGGGTGAGCAGTTCTTC
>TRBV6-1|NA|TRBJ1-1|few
CASSKRTSQQNTEAFF
TGTGCCAGCAGTAAACGAACCTCACAGCAGAACACTGAAGCTTTCTTT
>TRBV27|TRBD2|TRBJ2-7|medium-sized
CASLEKAGAYEQYF
TGTGCCAGCCTTGAAAAGGCGGGGGCCTACGAGCAGTACTTC
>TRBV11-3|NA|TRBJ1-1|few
CASSLQHKNTEAFF
TGTGCCAGCAGCTTGCAGCACAAGAACACTGAAGCTTTCTTT
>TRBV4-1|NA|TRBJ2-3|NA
CASSQRQIDTGSGTDTQYF
TGCGCCAGCAGCCAACGTCAAATAGATACAGGCTCGGGCACAGATACGCAGTATTTT
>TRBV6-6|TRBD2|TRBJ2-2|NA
CASSYSGTSGSTGELFF
TGTGCCAGCAGTTACTCCGGGACTAGCGGGAGCACCGGGGAGCTGTTTTTT
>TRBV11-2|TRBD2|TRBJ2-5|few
CASSLLGGRQETQYF
TGTGCCAGCAGCTTATTGGGCGGGAGGCAGGAGACCCAGTACTTC
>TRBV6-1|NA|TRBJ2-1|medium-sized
CASSVGSGQETQFF
TGTGCCAGCAGTGTAGGGTCAGGCCAAGAGACCCAGTTCTTC
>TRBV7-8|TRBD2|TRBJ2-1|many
CASSLDPSGSLLETQFF
TGTGCCAGCAGCTTAGATCCTAGCGGGAGCCTACTAGAGACCCAGTTCTTC
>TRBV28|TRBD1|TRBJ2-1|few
CASRGGVPPYEQFF
TGTGCCAGCAGAGGGGGCGTGCCTCCCTACGAGCAGTTCTTC
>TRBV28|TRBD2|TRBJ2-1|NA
CASSRLAGWEQFF
TGTGCCAGCAGTCGACTAGCCGGCTGGGAGCAGTTCTTC
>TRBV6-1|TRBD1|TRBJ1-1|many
CASSGGTEAFF
TGTGCCAGTTCAGGGGGCACTGAAGCTTTCTTT
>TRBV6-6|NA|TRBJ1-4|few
CASSYAGDGGEKLFF
TGTGCCAGCAGTTACGCCGGGGACGGTGGGGAAAAACTGTTTTTT
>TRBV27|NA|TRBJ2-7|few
CASSYRQGHYEQYF
TGTGCCAGCAGTTATCGCCAGGGCCACTACGAGCAGTACTTC
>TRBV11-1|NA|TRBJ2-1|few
CASSSTYNEQFF
TGTGCCAGCAGCTCGACTTACAATGAGCAGTTCTTC
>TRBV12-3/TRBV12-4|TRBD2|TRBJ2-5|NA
CASSIREGQYF
TGTGCCAGCAGTATCAGGGAGGGCCAGTACTTC
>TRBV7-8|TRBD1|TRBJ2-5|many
CASSLVRGLMETQYF
TGTGCCAGCAGCTTAGTTAGGGGGCTAATGGAGACCCAGTACTTC
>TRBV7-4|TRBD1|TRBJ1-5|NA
CASSWDRDGNQPQHF
TGTGCCAGCAGCTGGGACAGGGACGGCAATCAGCCCCAGCATTTT
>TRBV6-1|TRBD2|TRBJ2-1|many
CASSEQPPAGGSYNEQFF
TGTGCCAGCAGTGAACAACCTCCAGCGGGGGGCTCCTACAATGAGCAGTTCTTC
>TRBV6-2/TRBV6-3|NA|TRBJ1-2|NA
CASSSEGTYGYTF
TGTGCCAGCAGTTCAGAGGGGACCTATGGCTACACCTTC